This TCR beta chain was sequenced for a study of beta chain features in type 1 diabetes. At the level of the study: Investigators examined some 100,000,000 sorted cells across all samples.

As concerns this clone: The antigen is undetermined.

The investigators reverse transcribed all of the isolated RNA, so they sequenced expressed TCRB transcripts. Samples of naive, central memory and regulatory T cells yielded a mean of about 3.7 million reads. The table came from immunoSEQ multiplex PCR; TCRdb's copy has only in-frame clones and leaves some out. Found here are over 200,000 clones, about a tenth of them singletons; the top ten hold more than 0.015%. Overall study results and limits: TCRB CDR3s were moderately but significantly shorter in Type 1 diabetes patients in all four CD4+ subsets. Comparison showed that naive, central memory and Treg TCRB repertoires appeared more similar among patients than among healthy donors.

A heparinised blood draw that averaged about 116 mL was obtained once from each donor. Germline V gene lookup returns CDR1 SGHRS and CDR2 YFSETQ. This CDR3 spans 24 amino acids. J gave up 5 bases and V 4 bases, and 33 bases lay outside the gene matches. The genes are TRBV5-1 and TRBJ2-3; 11 nucleotides line up with TRBD2. This clonotype was obtained from a man aged 30 to 39 with type 1 diabetes. The sample consisted of naive CD4+ T cells from blood. The CDR3 DNA follows: TGCGCCAGCAGCCCAAGGACCCTCATCCTAGCGGGGGGAAAACTAGACCGGTCGGGAGATACGCAGTATTTT. Amino acids: CASSPRTLILAGGKLDRSGDTQYF.